There are many counts of the clone carrying this T cell receptor (beta chain). Its antigen is undetermined. CDR1 and CDR2 from the germline V gene are MNHNY and SVGAGI (reference sequence). This CDR3 comprises 14 residues. Trimming stripped 5 bases from V and 6 bases from J, with 13 bases between. 5'RACE with 10-nucleotide random UMIs generated the cDNA. From 15-18 subjects, every sequencing run obtained over 180 million TCR-beta sequences. TCRdb reprocessed the 5' RACE reads with MiXCR, giving one entry per CDR3 protein. This sample carries 100,000 or so distinct CDR3 sequences, 3.5% to 4% of them seen once, and the ten largest clones take 5% to 6.5%. The entry originates in a study of neurological immune-mediated disorders. General study findings and limits: The repertoires of 18 of 34 multiple sclerosis patients were placed by phylogenetic grouping in a single related-CDR3 cluster, which may be a signature. HTLV-1-associated myelopathy displayed the greatest TCR clonal expansion, and multiple sclerosis exhibited the smallest, lower than that of healthy controls.

The gene calls are TRBV6-6 and TRBJ2-2, with a possible D match to TRBD1 (6 bases). Source material: PBMCs. The clonotype originates from a woman under 30 with multiple sclerosis. The CDR3: CASSPLGAAGELFF. Here the CDR3 DNA reads TGTGCCAGCAGTCCCCTGGGGGCGGCCGGGGAGCTGTTTTTT.